This T cell receptor (beta chain) was profiled in a study of CD8+ T cells in alopecia areata. Study at large: The drug, oral tofacitinib, was given to treated patients at 5 to 10 mg twice daily. Severity scoring for treated patients was based on the percentage of affected scalp area.

CDR3 length equals 15 residues. Deletions cut 1 base from V and 6 bases from J, with 16 bases between. Per germline, CDR1 MNHNS and CDR2 SASEGT. The sample's treatment: oral pan-JAK inhibitor, 5-10 mg twice daily. Investigators isolated RNA and reverse transcribed it into cDNA to act as the sequencing template. TCRdb's table, derived via immunoSEQ multiplex PCR, lists solely in-frame clones and lacks some. The table records 200,000 to 250,000 clones, 35% to 40% of them present only once. The specimen comprised CD4+ T cells sorted from blood, sampled at roughly week 30, from a patient treated with tofacitinib. This TCR was recovered from a human donor with alopecia areata. The chain carries TRBV6-1 and TRBJ2-7; possible D gene TRBD2, 6 bases. CDR3 DNA: TGTGCCAGCAGTGAAGGCGGGGAGGCCCAAGGCGAGCAGTACTTC. As protein: CASSEGGEAQGEQYF.